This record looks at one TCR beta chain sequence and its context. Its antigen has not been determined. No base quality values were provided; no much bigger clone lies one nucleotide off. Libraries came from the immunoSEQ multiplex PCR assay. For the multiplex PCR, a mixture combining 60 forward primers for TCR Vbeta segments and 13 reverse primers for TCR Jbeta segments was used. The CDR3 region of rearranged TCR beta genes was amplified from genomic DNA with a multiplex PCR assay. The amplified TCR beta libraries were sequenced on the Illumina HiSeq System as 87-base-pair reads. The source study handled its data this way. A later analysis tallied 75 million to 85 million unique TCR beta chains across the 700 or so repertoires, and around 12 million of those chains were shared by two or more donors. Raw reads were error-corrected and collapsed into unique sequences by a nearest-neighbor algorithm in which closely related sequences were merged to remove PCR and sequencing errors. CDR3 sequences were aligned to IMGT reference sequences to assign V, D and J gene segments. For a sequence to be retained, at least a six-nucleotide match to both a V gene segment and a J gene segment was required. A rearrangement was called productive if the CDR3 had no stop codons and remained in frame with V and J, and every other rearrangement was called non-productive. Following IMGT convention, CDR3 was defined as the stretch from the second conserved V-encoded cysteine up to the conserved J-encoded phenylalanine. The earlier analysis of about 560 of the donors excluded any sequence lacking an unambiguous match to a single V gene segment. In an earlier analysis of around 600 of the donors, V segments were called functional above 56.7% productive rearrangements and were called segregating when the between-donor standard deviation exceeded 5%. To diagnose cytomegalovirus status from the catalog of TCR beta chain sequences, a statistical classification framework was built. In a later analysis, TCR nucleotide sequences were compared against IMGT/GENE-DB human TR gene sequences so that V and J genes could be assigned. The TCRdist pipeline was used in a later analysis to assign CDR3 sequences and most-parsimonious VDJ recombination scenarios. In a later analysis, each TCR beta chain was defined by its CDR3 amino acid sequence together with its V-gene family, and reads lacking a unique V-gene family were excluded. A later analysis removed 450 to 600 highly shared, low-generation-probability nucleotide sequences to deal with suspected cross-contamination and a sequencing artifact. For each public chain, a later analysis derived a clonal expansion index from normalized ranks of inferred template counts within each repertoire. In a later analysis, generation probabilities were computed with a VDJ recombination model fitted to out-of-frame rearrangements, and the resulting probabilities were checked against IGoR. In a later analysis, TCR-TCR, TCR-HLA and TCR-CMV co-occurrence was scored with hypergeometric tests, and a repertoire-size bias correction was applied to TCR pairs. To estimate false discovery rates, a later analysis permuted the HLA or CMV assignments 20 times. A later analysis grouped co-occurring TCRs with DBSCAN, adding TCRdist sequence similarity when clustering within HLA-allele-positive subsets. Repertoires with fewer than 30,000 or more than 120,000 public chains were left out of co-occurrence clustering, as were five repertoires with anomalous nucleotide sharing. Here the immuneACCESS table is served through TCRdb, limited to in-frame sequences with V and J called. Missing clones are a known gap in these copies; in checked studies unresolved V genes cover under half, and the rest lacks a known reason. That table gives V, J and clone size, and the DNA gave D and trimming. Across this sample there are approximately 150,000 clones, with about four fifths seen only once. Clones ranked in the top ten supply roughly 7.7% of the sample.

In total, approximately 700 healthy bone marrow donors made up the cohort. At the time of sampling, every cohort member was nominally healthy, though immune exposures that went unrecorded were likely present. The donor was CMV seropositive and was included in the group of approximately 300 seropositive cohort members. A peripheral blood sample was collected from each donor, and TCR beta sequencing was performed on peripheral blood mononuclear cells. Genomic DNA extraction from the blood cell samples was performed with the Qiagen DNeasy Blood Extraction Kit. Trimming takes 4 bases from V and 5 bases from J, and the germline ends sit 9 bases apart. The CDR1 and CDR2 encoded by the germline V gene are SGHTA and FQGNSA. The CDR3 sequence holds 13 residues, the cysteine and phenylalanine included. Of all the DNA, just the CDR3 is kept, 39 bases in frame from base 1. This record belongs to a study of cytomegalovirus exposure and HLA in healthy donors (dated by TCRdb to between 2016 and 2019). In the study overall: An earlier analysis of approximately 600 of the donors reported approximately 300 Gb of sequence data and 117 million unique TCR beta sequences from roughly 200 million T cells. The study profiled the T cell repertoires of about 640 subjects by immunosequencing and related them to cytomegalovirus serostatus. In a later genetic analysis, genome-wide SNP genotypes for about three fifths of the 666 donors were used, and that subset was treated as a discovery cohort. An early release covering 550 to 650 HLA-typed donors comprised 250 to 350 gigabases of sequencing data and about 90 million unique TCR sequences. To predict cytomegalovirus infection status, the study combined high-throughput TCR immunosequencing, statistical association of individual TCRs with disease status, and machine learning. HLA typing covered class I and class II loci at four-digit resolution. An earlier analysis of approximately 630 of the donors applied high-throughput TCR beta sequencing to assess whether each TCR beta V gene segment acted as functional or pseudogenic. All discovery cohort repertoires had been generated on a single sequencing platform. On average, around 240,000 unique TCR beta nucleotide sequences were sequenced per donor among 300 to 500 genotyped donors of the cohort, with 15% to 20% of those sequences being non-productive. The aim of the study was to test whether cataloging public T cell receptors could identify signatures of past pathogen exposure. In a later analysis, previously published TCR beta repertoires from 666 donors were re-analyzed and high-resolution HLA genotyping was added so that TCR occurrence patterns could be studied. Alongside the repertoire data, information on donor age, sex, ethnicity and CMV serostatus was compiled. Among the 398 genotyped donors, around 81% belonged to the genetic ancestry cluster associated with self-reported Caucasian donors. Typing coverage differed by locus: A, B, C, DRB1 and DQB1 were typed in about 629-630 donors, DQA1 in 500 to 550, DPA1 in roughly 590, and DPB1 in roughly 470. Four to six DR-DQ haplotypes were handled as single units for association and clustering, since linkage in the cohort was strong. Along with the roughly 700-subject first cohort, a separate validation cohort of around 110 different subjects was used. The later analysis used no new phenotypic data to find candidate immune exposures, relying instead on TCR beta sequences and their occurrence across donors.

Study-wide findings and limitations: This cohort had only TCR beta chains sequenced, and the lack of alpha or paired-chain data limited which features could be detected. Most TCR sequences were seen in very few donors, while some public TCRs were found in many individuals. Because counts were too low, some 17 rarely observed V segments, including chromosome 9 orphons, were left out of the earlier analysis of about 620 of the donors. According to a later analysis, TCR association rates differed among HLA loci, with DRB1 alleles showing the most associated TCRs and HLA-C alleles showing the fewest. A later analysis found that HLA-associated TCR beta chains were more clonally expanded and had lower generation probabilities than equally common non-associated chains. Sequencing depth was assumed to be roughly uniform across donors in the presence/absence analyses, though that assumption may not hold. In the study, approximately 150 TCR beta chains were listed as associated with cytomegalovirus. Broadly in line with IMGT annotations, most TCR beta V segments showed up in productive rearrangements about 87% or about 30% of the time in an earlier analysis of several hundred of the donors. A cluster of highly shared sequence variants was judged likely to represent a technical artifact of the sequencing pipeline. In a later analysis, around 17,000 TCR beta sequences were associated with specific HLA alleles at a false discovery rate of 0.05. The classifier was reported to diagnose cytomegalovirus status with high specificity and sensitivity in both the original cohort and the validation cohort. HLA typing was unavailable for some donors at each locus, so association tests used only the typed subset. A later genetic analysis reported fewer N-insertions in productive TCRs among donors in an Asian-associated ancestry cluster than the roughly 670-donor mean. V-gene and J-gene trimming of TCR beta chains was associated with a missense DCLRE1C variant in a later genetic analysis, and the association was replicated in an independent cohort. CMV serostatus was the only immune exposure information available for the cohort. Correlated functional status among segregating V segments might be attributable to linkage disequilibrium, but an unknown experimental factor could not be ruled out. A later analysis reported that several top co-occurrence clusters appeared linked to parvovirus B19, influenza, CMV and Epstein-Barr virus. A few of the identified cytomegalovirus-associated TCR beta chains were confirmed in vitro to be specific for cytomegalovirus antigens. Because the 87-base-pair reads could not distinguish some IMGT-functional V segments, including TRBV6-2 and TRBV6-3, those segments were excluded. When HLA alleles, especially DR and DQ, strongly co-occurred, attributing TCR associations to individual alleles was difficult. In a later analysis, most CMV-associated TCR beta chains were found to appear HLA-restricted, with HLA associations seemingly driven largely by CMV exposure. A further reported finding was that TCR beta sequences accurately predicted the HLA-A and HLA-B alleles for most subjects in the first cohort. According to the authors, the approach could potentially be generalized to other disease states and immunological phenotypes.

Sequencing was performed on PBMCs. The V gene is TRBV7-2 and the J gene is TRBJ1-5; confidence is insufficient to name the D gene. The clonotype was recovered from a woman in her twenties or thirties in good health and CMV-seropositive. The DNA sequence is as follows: TGTGCCAGCAGCTCAAATGCGGATCAGCCCCAGCATTTT. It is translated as CASSSNADQPQHF.